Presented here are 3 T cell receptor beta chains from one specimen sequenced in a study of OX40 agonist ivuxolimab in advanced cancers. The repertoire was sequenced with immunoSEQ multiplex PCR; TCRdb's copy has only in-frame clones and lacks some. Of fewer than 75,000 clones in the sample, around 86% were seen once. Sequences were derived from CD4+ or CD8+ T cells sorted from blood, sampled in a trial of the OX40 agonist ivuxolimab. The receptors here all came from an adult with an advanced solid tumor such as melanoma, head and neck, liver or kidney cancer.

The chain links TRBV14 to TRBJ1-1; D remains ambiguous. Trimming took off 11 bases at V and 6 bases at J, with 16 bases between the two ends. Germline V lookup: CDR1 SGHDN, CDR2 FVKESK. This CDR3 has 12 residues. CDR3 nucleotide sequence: TGTGCCCCCCACGAGAGGGAAGCTGAAGCTTTCTTT. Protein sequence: CAPHEREAEAFF.

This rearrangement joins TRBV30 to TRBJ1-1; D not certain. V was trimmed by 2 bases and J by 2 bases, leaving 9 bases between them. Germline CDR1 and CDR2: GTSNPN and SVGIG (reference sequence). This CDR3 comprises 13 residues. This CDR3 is CAWSLRGNTEAFF. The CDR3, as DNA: TGTGCCTGGAGTTTAAGAGGAAACACTGAAGCTTTCTTT. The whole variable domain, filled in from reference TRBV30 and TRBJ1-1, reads SQTIHQWPATLVQPVGSPLSLECTVEGTSNPNLYWYRQAAGRGLQLLFYSVGIGQISSEVPQNLSASRPQDRQFILSSKKLLLSDSGFYLCAWSLRGNTEAFFGQGTRLTVV.

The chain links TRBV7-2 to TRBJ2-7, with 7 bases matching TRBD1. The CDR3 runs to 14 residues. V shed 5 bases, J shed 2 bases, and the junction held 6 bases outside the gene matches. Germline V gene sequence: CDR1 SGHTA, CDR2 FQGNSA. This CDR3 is CASSTGQRTYEQYF. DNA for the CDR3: TGTGCCAGCAGCACGGGACAGAGAACCTACGAGCAGTACTTC.